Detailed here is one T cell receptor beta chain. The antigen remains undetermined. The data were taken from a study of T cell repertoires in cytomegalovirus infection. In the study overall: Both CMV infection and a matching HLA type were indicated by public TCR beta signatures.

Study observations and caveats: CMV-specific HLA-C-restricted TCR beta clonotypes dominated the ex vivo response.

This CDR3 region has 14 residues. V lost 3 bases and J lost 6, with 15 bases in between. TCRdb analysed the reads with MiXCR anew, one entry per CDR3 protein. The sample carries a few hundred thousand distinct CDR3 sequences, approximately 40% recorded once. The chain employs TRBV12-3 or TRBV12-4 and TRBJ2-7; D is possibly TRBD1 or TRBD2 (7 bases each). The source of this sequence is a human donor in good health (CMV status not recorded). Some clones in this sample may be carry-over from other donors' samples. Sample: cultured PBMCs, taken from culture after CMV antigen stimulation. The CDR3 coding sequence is TGTGCCAGCAGTTTGTCAGGGGGGGCTCCCGAGCAGTACTTC. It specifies CASSLSGGAPEQYF.